Detailed here is one TCR beta chain. CDR3 size: 13 residues. In germline, CDR1 is MNHEY, CDR2 SVGAGI. V was pared by 0 bases and J by 5 bases, with 5 bases between. This sample stems from a study of OX40 agonist ivuxolimab in advanced cancers. The wider study: With a range of roughly 20 to 85, age averaged approximately 55 years, and nearly 85% were male.

TCRdb's table, derived via immunoSEQ multiplex PCR, lists solely in-frame clones and lacks some. This table has 50,000 or so clones, approximately 85% appearing once. Here the sequenced sample was CD4+ or CD8+ T cells sorted from blood, taken in a trial of the OX40 agonist ivuxolimab. This clonotype originated in an adult with an advanced solid tumor such as melanoma, head and neck, liver or kidney cancer. V gene TRBV6-5 combines with J gene TRBJ1-5; no definite D call. The CDR3 loop is CASSYSPDQPQHF. Written as DNA, the CDR3 is TGTGCCAGCAGTTACTCGCCGGATCAGCCCCAGCATTTT.